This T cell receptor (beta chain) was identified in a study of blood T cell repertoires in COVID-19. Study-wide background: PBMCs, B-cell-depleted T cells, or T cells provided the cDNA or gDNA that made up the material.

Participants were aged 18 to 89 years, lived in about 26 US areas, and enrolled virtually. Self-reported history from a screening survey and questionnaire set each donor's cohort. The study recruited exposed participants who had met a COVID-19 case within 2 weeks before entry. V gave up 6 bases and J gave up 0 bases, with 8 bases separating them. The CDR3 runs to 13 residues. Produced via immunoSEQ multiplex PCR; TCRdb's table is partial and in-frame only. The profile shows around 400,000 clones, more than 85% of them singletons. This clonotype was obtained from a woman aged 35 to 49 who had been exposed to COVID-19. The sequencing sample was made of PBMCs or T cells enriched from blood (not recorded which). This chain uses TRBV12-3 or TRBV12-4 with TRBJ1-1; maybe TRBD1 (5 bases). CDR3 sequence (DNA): TGTGCCAGCAGCTCCAGGGTGAACACTGAAGCTTTCTTT. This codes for CASSSRVNTEAFF.